The 26 T cell receptor beta chains listed next were all sequenced from one sample in a study of blood T cells in healthy people across ages (dated by TCRdb to between 2015 and 2017). The method was 5' RACE. Sequencer: Illumina HiSeq 2500. A second PCR of about 6 to 11 cycles was run with a J-beta primer mix and a sample-barcoded 5' primer. TCRdb itself trimmed the public reads at Q25 with fastp, ran MiXCR and retained productive beta chains. Each entry merges the rows of one CDR3 protein and shows their most common DNA and genes. This sample lists 800,000 or so distinct CDR3 sequences; 60% to 80% were detected once. The top ten clonotypes cover 28% of the sample. Input material: blood. Receptors originate from a man aged 25-40 years in good health.

The V and J genes are TRBV3-1 and TRBJ2-5, with TRBD2 matching 11 bases. V was pared by 3 bases and J by 4 bases, with 4 bases of the junction left unmatched. CDR3 length equals 15 residues. Germline CDR1 is LGHDT and CDR2 is YNNKEL (reference sequence). The CDR3 spells CASSHLAGGPETQYF. CDR3 nucleotides: TGTGCCAGCAGCCACCTAGCGGGGGGCCCAGAGACCCAGTACTTC.

This clonotype was counted a single time. A single base separates this from a much larger clone, so it may be a read error. The V call is TRBV24-1, the J call TRBJ2-3; D tentatively fits TRBD1 or TRBD2 (6 bases each). The V and J ends lost 2 bases and 0 bases respectively, with 11 bases between them. In germline, CDR1 is KGHDR, CDR2 SFDVKD. This CDR3 is 16 amino acids long. CDR3 sequence reads: CATSDSGGRSTDTQYF. In DNA, the CDR3 is TGTGCCACCAGTGATTCCGGGGGCAGGAGCACAGATACGCAGTATTTT.

CDR3 bases: TGTGCCAGCAGCGCCGGGACTAGCGGAACTTACGAGCAGTACTTC. This gives the protein CASSAGTSGTYEQYF. The chain recombines TRBV9 with TRBJ2-4; 11 nucleotides align to TRBD2. Near its end, the DNA agrees better with TRBJ2-7, so the J call may be wrong. CDR1 is SGDLS, CDR2 YYNGEE, per germline. The CDR3 has 15 amino acids.

This clonotype has a handful of counts. This sequence joins TRBV5-1 and TRBJ2-3, with TRBD2 identical over 9 bases. From germline, CDR1 is SGHRS and CDR2 YFSETQ. The length of the CDR3 is 18 residues. Trimming took 4 bases from V and 5 from J; bases not matched to a gene: 17. CDR3 coding DNA: TGCGCCAGCAGCCCGGGGCTAGCGGGGTCAACAAAAGGAGATACGCAGTATTTT. Translation: CASSPGLAGSTKGDTQYF.

This clonotype showed up just once. The chain carries TRBV7-8 and TRBJ2-5; either TRBD1 or TRBD2 may fit D (5 bases each). The J call could be wrong; TRBJ2-7 is a better fit for the DNA end. The CDR3 length is 14 residues. Germline V gives CDR1 SGHVS, CDR2 FQNEAQ. The CDR3 region has the DNA TGTGCCAGCAGCTTCCCCGGGGCAACACACGAGCAGTACTTC. Translated: CASSFPGATHEQYF.

The rearrangement uses TRBV7-9 and TRBJ2-1, with 8 bases matching TRBD2. V shed 9 bases, J shed 2 bases, and the junction held 9 bases outside the gene matches. The CDR3 length is 15 residues. Germline loops: CDR1 SEHNR, CDR2 FQNEAQ (reference sequence). CDR3 residues: CASVGGALPYNEQFF. Written as DNA, the CDR3 is TGTGCCAGTGTCGGGGGGGCCCTACCCTACAATGAGCAGTTCTTC.

The V and J genes are TRBV28 and TRBJ1-2; 7 bases match TRBD1. V trimming: 3 bases; J trimming: 3 bases; junction bases outside the gene matches: 4. This CDR3 contains 14 residues. CDR1 and CDR2 (germline): MDHEN, SYDVKM. In nucleotides, the CDR3 is TGTGCCAGCAGTTTGGACAGGAGATACTATGGCTACACCTTC. It yields the protein CASSLDRRYYGYTF.

The chain joins TRBV4-2 to TRBJ2-7; no clear D gene. Germline-derived CDR1 and CDR2 are LGHNA and YNFKEQ. Trimming cost V 1 base and J 6 bases, with 19 bases left between them. This CDR3 contains 16 residues. CDR3 loop: CASSQGFVSSRVEQYF. DNA for the CDR3: TGTGCCAGCAGCCAAGGGTTCGTCTCCTCCCGAGTCGAGCAGTACTTC.

This clonotype was counted between two and nine times. The chain carries TRBV5-4 and TRBJ1-6; the match to TRBD1 covers 7 bases. Germline assignment: CDR1 SGHNT and CDR2 YYREEE (reference sequence). J was trimmed by 5 bases and V by 3 bases; bases with no gene match: 5. This CDR3 has 15 residues. CDR3 sequence (DNA): TGTGCCAGCAGCTCTGGTCAGGGGGATAATTCACCCCTCCACTTT. Amino acids: CASSSGQGDNSPLHF.

The V and J genes are TRBV4-1 and TRBJ1-5, with D perhaps matching TRBD1 (5 bases). CDR3 length equals 15 residues. The germline V gene encodes CDR1 MGHRA and CDR2 YSYEKL. The ends were cut back, 4 bases at V and 5 bases at J, with 15 bases in the middle. CDR3 in amino acids: CASSRNRDGDQPQHF. CDR3 nucleotide sequence: TGCGCCAGCAGCCGGAACCGGGACGGGGATCAGCCCCAGCATTTT.

The CDR3 DNA reads as TGTGCCAGCAGTTACCCTGGGTCGGGGGACAATGAGCAGTTCTTC. It is translated as CASSYPGSGDNEQFF. The chain links TRBV6-5 to TRBJ2-1; a possible D gene is TRBD2 (6 bases). V lost 2 bases to trimming and J lost 5 bases, with 13 bases between them. Looked up from germline, CDR1 is MNHEY and CDR2 is SVGAGI. The CDR3 has 15 amino acids.

The chain employs TRBV7-9 and TRBJ2-1, with D unclear. V was trimmed by 4 bases and J by 9 bases, leaving 7 bases between them. In germline, CDR1 is SEHNR, CDR2 FQNEAQ (reference sequence). The CDR3 loop spans 11 amino acids. CDR3 residues: CASSSSSEQFF. The DNA of the CDR3 is TGTGCCAGCAGCTCTAGTAGTGAGCAGTTCTTC. Supplemented by reference TRBV7-9 and TRBJ2-1, the full variable domain reads DTGVSQNPRHKITKRGQNVTFRCDPISEHNRLYWYRQTLGQGPEFLTYFQNEAQLEKSRLLSDRFSAERPKGSFSTLEIQRTEQGDSAMYLCASSSSSEQFFGPGTRLTVL.

This chain uses TRBV6-6 with TRBJ1-2; D is uncertain. The V end lost 8 bases, the J end lost 3 bases, and 10 bases lay between the germline ends. This CDR3 contains 12 residues. Germline values: CDR1 MNHNY, CDR2 SVGAGI (reference sequence). DNA for the CDR3: TGTGCCAGCGATCGGGGAGACTATGGCTACACCTTC. Translating gives CASDRGDYGYTF.

J is TRBJ2-3 and V is TRBV6-1; D gene ambiguous. CDR3 length: 17 amino acids. Trimming took off 6 bases at V and 0 bases at J, with 19 bases between the two ends. The V gene's germline CDR1 is MNHNS and CDR2 SASEGT. CDR3 region: CASRPPDRTTSTDTQYF. The CDR3 DNA reads TGTGCCAGCAGGCCGCCCGATCGCACGACAAGCACAGATACGCAGTATTTT.

The chain uses TRBV20-1 and TRBJ2-3, with D possibly TRBD1 on 6 matching bases. This CDR3 is built from 17 residues. V was shortened by 5 bases and J by 2 bases, with 23 bases between the two germline ends. Germline V gene sequence: CDR1 DFQATT, CDR2 SNEGSKA (reference sequence). CDR3: CSAFPPSGTGHTDTQYF. CDR3 coding DNA: TGCAGTGCTTTTCCTCCCTCCGGTACAGGGCACACAGATACGCAGTATTTT.

The sample holds a few counts of this clonotype. V is TRBV12-3 or TRBV12-4 and J is TRBJ2-5; possible D gene TRBD1, 6 bases. The CDR3 sequence is 14 residues long. Trimming stripped 7 bases from V and 0 bases from J, with 12 bases between. The CDR3, as DNA: TGTGCCAGCACCCTAGGACAGAACCAAGAGACCCAGTACTTC. Translated, it gives CASTLGQNQETQYF.

The V call is TRBV12-3 or TRBV12-4, the J call TRBJ2-4, with D perhaps being TRBD1 or TRBD2 (5 bases each). The J call may be mistaken, given a closer DNA end match to TRBJ2-7. The CDR3 length is 14 residues. Here the CDR3 reads CASSSRPGPCEQYF. CDR3 in DNA: TGTGCCAGCAGTTCCCGCCCGGGACCTTGCGAGCAGTACTTC.

The CDR3 region is CSVSGGADSNQPQHF. The CDR3 nucleotides read TGCAGTGTCTCTGGTGGAGCGGATAGCAATCAGCCCCAGCATTTT. The J gene is TRBJ1-5, the V gene TRBV20-1; D is undetermined. The germline V and J ends were trimmed by 7 bases and 0 bases, with 16 bases remaining between them. The CDR3 spans 15 residues. Germline lookup yields CDR1 DFQATT and CDR2 SNEGSKA (reference sequence).

The CDR3 DNA follows: TGTGCCAGCAGCCCCCGACAGCGTCGCTCTGGAAACACCATATATTTT. It encodes CASSPRQRRSGNTIYF. The chain links TRBV11-2 to TRBJ1-3; D might be TRBD1 (5 bases). This CDR3 is built from 16 residues. Germline V gives CDR1 SGHAT, CDR2 FQNNGV. V shed 5 bases and J shed 0 bases, with 14 bases lying between them.

The J gene is TRBJ2-3, the V gene TRBV4-2; TRBD1 is a possible D gene (5 bases). Trimming pared 1 base from V and 1 base from J, leaving 12 bases between. The V gene's germline CDR1 is LGHNA and CDR2 YNFKEQ. This CDR3 has 16 amino acids. The chain's CDR3 is CASSQGQGEGTDTQYF. The CDR3 nucleotides read TGTGCCAGCAGCCAAGGGCAGGGCGAGGGCACAGATACGCAGTATTTT.

The V gene is TRBV20-1, the J gene TRBJ2-7; D is perhaps TRBD2 (6 bases). This CDR3 is built from 12 residues. The ends were cut back, 3 bases at V and 4 bases at J, with 10 bases in the middle. Germline V gene lookup returns CDR1 DFQATT and CDR2 SNEGSKA (reference sequence). The CDR3 coding sequence is TGCAGTGCTAGGGAGGGTTGGTACGAGCAGTACTTC. Translating gives CSAREGWYEQYF.

This clonotype occurred a few times. The V call is TRBV12-3 or TRBV12-4, the J call TRBJ2-3; maybe TRBD1 (5 bases). The CDR3 runs 16 residues. V was pared by 1 base and J by 5 bases, with 16 bases between. The DNA for the CDR3 is TGTGCCAGCAGTTTAGGGGCCCTAAGGGGTGGAGATACGCAGTATTTT. Protein product: CASSLGALRGGDTQYF.

This sequence joins TRBV7-9 and TRBJ2-7; D gene unclear. The CDR3 extends over 12 amino acids. The germline V and J ends were trimmed by 5 bases and 2 bases, with 7 bases remaining between them. The germline CDR1 and CDR2 sequences are SEHNR and FQNEAQ (reference sequence). Written as DNA, the CDR3 is TGTGCCAGCAGCCACTTGGCCTACGAGCAGTACTTC. Residues: CASSHLAYEQYF.

This clonotype was recorded once. The chain employs TRBV2 and TRBJ1-4; D is undetermined. Trimming shortened V by 7 bases and J by 2 bases, and 11 bases separated the two germline ends. Germline values: CDR1 SNHLY, CDR2 FYNNEI. The CDR3 has 14 residues. In DNA, the CDR3 is TGTGCCAGCATACTTGGGAGGACTAATGAAAAACTGTTTTTT. It translates to CASILGRTNEKLFF.

This chain links TRBV6-5 with TRBJ1-5; no clear D. The CDR3 is 16 amino acids. CDR1 is MNHEY and CDR2 is SVGAGI in the germline V gene. V was trimmed by 6 bases and J by 4 bases, leaving 19 bases between them. The CDR3 spells CASSPHDAIGNQPQHF. Written as DNA, the CDR3 is TGTGCCAGCAGCCCACACGACGCGATAGGAAATCAGCCCCAGCATTTT.

This clonotype turned up a few times. V usage is TRBV20-1 and J usage is TRBJ2-1; D is undetermined. The CDR3 length is 14 residues. V was pared by 4 bases and J by 0 bases, with 10 bases between. Germline V gene data show CDR1 as DFQATT and CDR2 as SNEGSKA (reference sequence). The chain's CDR3 is CSATEQSSYNEQFF. CDR3 DNA sequence: TGCAGTGCTACGGAACAAAGCTCCTACAATGAGCAGTTCTTC.